These 30 T cell receptor beta chains share one sample of origin, sequenced in a study of identical twins. TCRdb reprocessed the 5' RACE reads via MiXCR and lists one record per CDR3 protein. The sample has about 1.7 million distinct CDR3 sequences, roughly 35% seen once; the top ten hold less than 0.35%. Sequenced input: cord blood. Source of these receptors: a newborn girl in good health.

This clonotype has more than one count but fewer than ten. The DNA for the CDR3 is TGTGCCACCAGTGATTCTACAGGATTAAACACTGAAGCTTTCTTT. It is translated as CATSDSTGLNTEAFF. The J gene is TRBJ1-1, the V gene TRBV24-1; D is possibly TRBD1 (5 bases). Germline V lookup: CDR1 KGHDR, CDR2 SFDVKD. Trimming took 2 bases from V and 2 from J, leaving 11 bases between them. The CDR3 is 15 residues long.

There are a few counts of this clonotype. This chain joins TRBV20-1 and TRBJ2-2; TRBD2 agrees at 9 bases. The CDR3 contains 13 residues. Germline CDR1 DFQATT, CDR2 SNEGSKA (reference sequence). The J segment lost 4 bases and the V segment lost 7 bases, leaving 4 bases of the junction unmatched. DNA of the CDR3: TGCAGTGTCCCTAGCGGGGTCACCGGGGAGCTGTTTTTT. Translated, it gives CSVPSGVTGELFF.

This chain joins TRBV7-9 and TRBJ2-1; 10 bases agree with TRBD2. CDR1 and CDR2 from the germline V gene are SEHNR and FQNEAQ (reference sequence). The J segment lost 8 bases and the V segment lost 3 bases, leaving 4 bases of the junction unmatched. CDR3 length: 14 residues. DNA of the CDR3: TGTGCCAGCAGCTTCGGGACTAGCGACGATGAGCAGTTCTTC. Amino acid sequence: CASSFGTSDDEQFF. Filled out from reference TRBV7-9 and TRBJ2-1, the complete variable domain reads DTGVSQNPRHKITKRGQNVTFRCDPISEHNRLYWYRQTLGQGPEFLTYFQNEAQLEKSRLLSDRFSAERPKGSFSTLEIQRTEQGDSAMYLCASSFGTSDDEQFFGPGTRLTVL.

In this sample, this clonotype turned up many times. V usage is TRBV6-6 and J usage is TRBJ1-2, with a possible D match to TRBD1 (6 bases). Trimming cost V 2 bases and J 8 bases, with 18 bases left between them. The CDR3 has 15 amino acids. Per the germline V gene, CDR1 is MNHNY and CDR2 is SVGAGI (reference sequence). Here the CDR3 DNA reads TGTGCCAGCAGTTACGCTGACAGGATTGCGCCAGGCTACACCTTC. Its protein product is CASSYADRIAPGYTF.

This clonotype turned up a few times. V is TRBV20-1 and J is TRBJ1-1; D uncertain. Germline V gives CDR1 DFQATT, CDR2 SNEGSKA (reference sequence). Trimming removed 3 bases from V and 5 bases from J, with 19 bases in between. The CDR3 totals 15 residues. This CDR3 reads CSASDPRKTATEAFF. CDR3 coding DNA: TGCAGTGCTAGCGATCCTCGTAAGACGGCGACTGAAGCTTTCTTT.

For this clonotype: One junction end disagrees with the germline gene, perhaps due to a read error. V usage is TRBV28 and J usage is TRBJ2-4; TRBD1 might be the D (5 bases). This CDR3 has 16 residues. CDR1 and CDR2 (germline): MDHEN, SYDVKM. DNA for the CDR3: TGTGCCAGCAGTTTACCAGACGACAGAGCCAAAAGCATTCAGTACTTC. Translated, it gives CASSLPDDRAKSIQYF. Filled out from reference TRBV28 and TRBJ2-4, the complete variable domain reads DVKVTQSSRYLVKRTGEKVFLECVQDMDHENMFWYRQDPGLGLRLIYFSYDVKMKEKGDIPEGYSVSREKKERFSLILESASTNQTSMYLCASSLPDDRAKSIQYFGAGTRLSVL.

The chain links TRBV5-1 to TRBJ1-4; 10 positions agree with TRBD1. V lost 0 bases to trimming and J lost 1 base; unmatched junction nucleotides: 9. The germline CDR1 and CDR2 sequences are SGHRS and YFSETQ. CDR3 length equals 19 residues. The CDR3 sequence: CASSLVPGQGTLTNEKLFF. CDR3 nucleotide sequence: TGCGCCAGCAGCTTGGTGCCGGGACAGGGGACCCTAACTAATGAAAAACTGTTTTTT.

A remark on this clonotype: Germline and junction disagree at one end, which may indicate a read error. The chain recombines TRBV5-4 with TRBJ1-1; D remains ambiguous. Germline-derived CDR1 and CDR2 are SGHNT and YYREEE (reference sequence). This CDR3 region has 12 residues. CDR3 in amino acids: CAGSLGNTEAFF. In DNA form, the CDR3 reads TGTGCCGGCAGCTTGGGCAACACTGAAGCTTTCTTT. Full variable domain (remainder filled in from reference TRBV5-4 and TRBJ1-1): ETGVTQSPTHLIKTRGQQVTLRCSSQSGHNTVSWYQQALGQGPQFIFQYYREEENGRGNFPPRFSGLQFPNYSSELNVNALELDDSALYLCAGSLGNTEAFFGQGTRLTVV.

Remarks on this clonotype: This may arise from a read error, as a much more abundant clone is one base away. The chain combines TRBV2 with TRBJ2-1; TRBD2 agrees at 8 bases. The DNA end is more similar to TRBJ2-7, so the J call may be wrong. CDR3 size: 16 residues. CDR1 is SNHLY, CDR2 FYNNEI, per germline. In DNA form, the CDR3 reads TGTGCCAGCAGTGAAGCGCTAGCGGGCTCCTACAATGAGCAGTACTTC. This sequence encodes CASSEALAGSYNEQYF.

J is TRBJ1-4 and V is TRBV19, with TRBD1 matching 9 bases. V trimming: 4 bases; J trimming: 10 bases; junction bases outside the gene matches: 1. This CDR3 contains 12 residues. From germline, CDR1 is LNHDA and CDR2 SQIVND (reference sequence). CDR3 loop: CASSTTGGKLFF. CDR3 DNA: TGTGCCAGTAGTACGACAGGGGGAAAACTGTTTTTT.

The chain is built from TRBV12-3 or TRBV12-4 and TRBJ2-2; 9 bases map to TRBD1. This CDR3 has 15 amino acids. Trimming cost V 8 bases and J 3 bases; bases outside gene matches: 7. The CDR3 DNA follows: TGTGCCAGCCGCGGACAGGGGCTAGACACCGGGGAGCTGTTTTTT. Protein sequence: CASRGQGLDTGELFF.

The table lists this clonotype with many counts. The V and J genes are TRBV9 and TRBJ1-2; D ambiguous. Germline V gives CDR1 SGDLS, CDR2 YYNGEE. The CDR3 has 14 amino acids. Trimming took 0 bases from V and 0 from J, leaving 6 bases between them. CDR3 protein: CASSVAASNYGYTF. The CDR3 DNA reads as TGTGCCAGCAGCGTAGCGGCTTCTAACTATGGCTACACCTTC. The full variable domain, in which reference TRBV9 and TRBJ1-2 provide the parts outside the CDR3, is DSGVTQTPKHLITATGQRVTLRCSPRSGDLSVYWYQQSLDQGLQFLIQYYNGEERAKGNILERFSAQQFPDLHSELNLSSLELGDSALYFCASSVAASNYGYTFGSGTRLTVV.

The chain recombines TRBV12-3 or TRBV12-4 with TRBJ2-7, with D uncertain. Trimming took off 4 bases at V and 4 bases at J, with 14 bases between the two ends. The CDR3 loop spans 14 amino acids. In nucleotides, the CDR3 is TGTGCCAGCAGTTCAAGGCAGTCCCCATACGAGCAGTACTTC. The encoded protein is CASSSRQSPYEQYF.

J is TRBJ1-2 and V is TRBV20-1; D is perhaps TRBD1 (5 bases). This CDR3 has 13 amino acids. The V end was cut by 3 bases, the J end by 6 bases, with 14 bases between. CDR1 and CDR2 from the germline V gene are DFQATT and SNEGSKA (reference sequence). CDR3 loop: CSASGGERNGYTF. The CDR3, as DNA: TGCAGTGCTAGCGGGGGGGAGAGGAATGGCTACACCTTC.

This chain links TRBV4-1 with TRBJ2-5; tentative D call: TRBD1 (6 bases). TRBJ2-7 explains the end of the DNA better; the J call may be wrong. CDR3 size: 15 residues. Germline V gene lookup returns CDR1 MGHRA and CDR2 YSYEKL. The CDR3 DNA is TGCGCCAGCAGCCAAAGAGGGGGAAACCTCTACGAGCAGTACTTC. Its translation: CASSQRGGNLYEQYF.

The chain's CDR3 is CASSQLPIGGARYNEQFF. In DNA form, the CDR3 reads TGCGCCAGCAGCCAACTACCCATTGGGGGGGCGCGATACAATGAGCAGTTCTTC. The gene calls are TRBV4-1 and TRBJ2-1; tentative D call: TRBD2 (7 bases). V was clipped by 2 bases and J by 4 bases, with 21 bases between them. Germline-derived CDR1 and CDR2 are MGHRA and YSYEKL. This CDR3 is built from 18 residues.

This clonotype was picked up a small number of times. This chain connects TRBV4-1 to TRBJ2-3; D perhaps matches TRBD2 (7 bases). The length of the CDR3 is 16 residues. V lost 4 bases and J 6 bases, leaving 20 bases between the germline ends. Per germline, CDR1 MGHRA and CDR2 YSYEKL. The CDR3 sequence: CASSPERKGGVDTQYF. In DNA, the CDR3 is TGCGCCAGCAGCCCGGAGAGGAAGGGGGGGGTGGATACGCAGTATTTT.

The rearrangement links TRBV27 to TRBJ2-1; D uncertain. V gave up 7 bases and J gave up 4 bases, with 11 bases separating them. Germline-derived CDR1 and CDR2 are MNHEY and SMNVEV (reference sequence). The CDR3 length is 13 residues. This chain's CDR3 is CASKKPPYNEQFF. In DNA, the CDR3 is TGTGCCAGCAAAAAACCCCCTTACAATGAGCAGTTCTTC.

The sample holds a few counts of this clonotype. This rearrangement joins TRBV5-1 to TRBJ1-5; D may be TRBD1 (6 bases). Between the trimmed V and J ends, which lost 2 bases and 2 bases, there was a span of 11 bases. This CDR3 region has 15 residues. Per the germline V gene, CDR1 is SGHRS and CDR2 is YFSETQ. CDR3 nucleotide sequence: TGCGCCAGCAGCTTCGACAGGTCGGGCAATCAGCCCCAGCATTTT. Protein product: CASSFDRSGNQPQHF. Full variable domain (rest looked up from reference TRBV5-1 and TRBJ1-5): KAGVTQTPRYLIKTRGQQVTLSCSPISGHRSVSWYQQTPGQGLQFLFEYFSETQRNKGNFPGRFSGRQFSNSRSEMNVSTLELGDSALYLCASSFDRSGNQPQHFGDGTRLSIL.

The J gene is TRBJ2-5, the V gene TRBV13, with 14 nucleotides matching TRBD2. V gave up 3 bases and J gave up 11 bases; unmatched junction bases: 14. Germline V CDR1 and CDR2: PRHDT, FYEKMQ (reference sequence). The CDR3 has 17 amino acids. CDR3 DNA: TGTGCCAGCAGCTTTGAGTTCGGGACTAGCGGGAGAAGTGAGCAGTACTTC. It is translated as CASSFEFGTSGRSEQYF. The whole variable domain, filled in from reference TRBV13 and TRBJ2-5, reads AAGVIQSPRHLIKEKRETATLKCYPIPRHDTVYWYQQGPGQDPQFLISFYEKMQSDKGSIPDRFSAQQFSDYHSELNMSSLELGDSALYFCASSFEFGTSGRSEQYFGPGTRLLVL.

This clonotype has only a few counts. The chain has TRBV6-1 and TRBJ1-5; D not resolved. With 10 bases removed from V and 5 bases from J, the gap between germline ends came to 15 bases. Germline V lookup: CDR1 MNHNS, CDR2 SASEGT. The CDR3 is made up of 13 amino acids. For the CDR3, the DNA is TGTGCCACCTCGACGTACGTCTATCAGCCCCAGCATTTT. It specifies CATSTYVYQPQHF.

About this clonotype itself: The junction and the germline gene differ at one end; a read error may be behind it. V is TRBV20-1 and J is TRBJ2-1; D might be TRBD2 (5 bases). Germline-derived CDR1 and CDR2 are DFQATT and SNEGSKA (reference sequence). The CDR3 length is 13 residues. CDR3 region: CGARRAYSYEQFF. In nucleotides, the CDR3 is TGCGGTGCTAGGCGGGCCTATTCCTACGAGCAGTTCTTC.

This clonotype was seen only a few times. The chain uses TRBV7-2 and TRBJ2-4, with a possible D match to TRBD1 (6 bases). The CDR3 covers 16 residues. Germline V lookup: CDR1 SGHTA, CDR2 FQGNSA. V lost 1 base, J lost 6 bases, and 16 bases lay in between. In nucleotides, the CDR3 is TGTGCCAGCAGCTTAGGCCCGACGGACAGCACAAACATTCAGTACTTC. This translates into CASSLGPTDSTNIQYF.

Remarks on this clonotype: At one boundary the junction diverges from the germline segment, which might be a read error. The chain has TRBV9 and TRBJ1-2; no firm D call. The germline CDR1 and CDR2 sequences are SGDLS and YYNGEE. CDR3 size: 14 residues. The CDR3 region has the DNA TGTGCCAGCAGCTCCAACGGGCAGTATAATGGCCACACCTTC. The encoded protein is CASSSNGQYNGHTF.

This clonotype was detected a few times. CDR3 in amino acids: CASSPIWAGGSEAFF. CDR3 nucleotide sequence: TGCGCCAGCAGCCCTATTTGGGCTGGGGGCTCTGAAGCTTTCTTT. This rearrangement joins TRBV5-1 to TRBJ1-1, with TRBD1 as a possible D gene (6 bases). Germline loops: CDR1 SGHRS, CDR2 YFSETQ. The germline V and J ends were trimmed by 4 bases and 6 bases, with 19 bases remaining between them. This CDR3 comprises 15 residues.

This chain connects TRBV19 to TRBJ2-3; 7 bases line up with TRBD1. Germline values: CDR1 LNHDA, CDR2 SQIVND (reference sequence). The CDR3 totals 15 residues. After removal of 3 bases from V and 0 bases from J, the junction contained 3 bases not matched to a gene. The CDR3 loop reads CASSIWDSSTDTQYF. For the CDR3, the DNA is TGTGCCAGTAGTATCTGGGACAGTAGCACAGATACGCAGTATTTT.

The J gene is TRBJ1-4, the V gene TRBV28; unclear D gene. V was pared by 3 bases and J by 4 bases, with 9 bases between. CDR3 length: 14 residues. Germline CDR1 and CDR2: MDHEN and SYDVKM. The CDR3 loop is CASSLPQSNEKLFF. As DNA, the CDR3 is TGTGCCAGCAGTTTGCCCCAGAGTAATGAAAAACTGTTTTTT.

This clonotype was recorded many times. The CDR3 reads CASSFPGPYEQYF. The CDR3 DNA is TGTGCCAGCAGTTTCCCGGGGCCATACGAGCAGTACTTC. The gene calls are TRBV6-6 and TRBJ2-7; possibly TRBD1 or TRBD2 for D (5 bases each). The CDR3 contains 13 residues. V gave up 4 bases and J gave up 4 bases, with 11 bases separating them. Germline assignment: CDR1 MNHNY and CDR2 SVGAGI (reference sequence).

The CDR3 bases are TGTGCCAGTAGTATTAGTAGCGACAATGAGCAGTTCTTC. It translates to CASSISSDNEQFF. The rearrangement uses TRBV19 and TRBJ2-1, with D possibly being TRBD2 (5 bases). The CDR3 loop spans 13 amino acids. CDR1 and CDR2 from the germline V gene are LNHDA and SQIVND (reference sequence). Deletions cut 3 bases from V and 5 bases from J, with 8 bases between.

This rearrangement joins TRBV5-1 to TRBJ2-3, with D maybe TRBD2 (5 bases). CDR1 and CDR2 from the germline V gene are SGHRS and YFSETQ. The germline V and J ends were trimmed by 1 base and 6 bases, with 24 bases remaining between them. This CDR3 is 18 amino acids long. The CDR3 sequence: CASSLMSDSRGFSDTQYF. In nucleotides, the CDR3 is TGCGCCAGCAGCTTGATGTCGGACTCCCGGGGATTCTCGGATACGCAGTATTTT.